The 12 T cell receptor beta chains in this list originate from one sample, sequenced in a study of cytomegalovirus exposure and HLA in healthy donors. The PCR contained 60 Vbeta and 13 Jbeta primers. Using immunoSEQ multiplex PCR, the repertoire was profiled, and TCRdb retains in-frame clones only, with some absent. This sample carries about 240,000 clones, more than 75% of them seen once, and the ten largest clones take around 0.23%. Sequenced material: PBMCs. These receptor sequences come from a girl aged 2-10 years in good health and CMV-seronegative.

V gene TRBV7-2 combines with J gene TRBJ2-5, with D possibly matching TRBD2 (7 bases). Per germline, CDR1 SGHTA and CDR2 FQGNSA. The germline V and J ends were trimmed by 3 bases and 0 bases, with 11 bases remaining between them. The CDR3 totals 15 residues. For the CDR3, the DNA is TGTGCCAGCAGCTTCAGGGGAGGGTACCAAGAGACCCAGTACTTC. Protein sequence: CASSFRGGYQETQYF.

The J gene is TRBJ2-7, the V gene TRBV6-1; D gene unclear. Deletions cut 4 bases from V and 3 bases from J, with 16 bases between. The CDR3 covers 15 residues. Germline lookup yields CDR1 MNHNS and CDR2 SASEGT. The CDR3 nucleotides read TGTGCCAGCAGTGTCGACACCCACGCTCGCTACGAGCAGTACTTC. Amino acid sequence: CASSVDTHARYEQYF.

The chain recombines TRBV19 with TRBJ2-2; 11 bases map to TRBD2. CDR3 length equals 17 residues. Germline assignment: CDR1 LNHDA and CDR2 SQIVND (reference sequence). J gave up 4 bases and V 8 bases, and 12 bases lay outside the gene matches. Here the CDR3 reads CASWPPLAGGGTGELFF. DNA of the CDR3: TGTGCCAGTTGGCCCCCCCTAGCGGGAGGTGGCACCGGGGAGCTGTTTTTT. Filled out from reference TRBV19 and TRBJ2-2, the complete variable domain reads DGGITQSPKYLFRKEGQNVTLSCEQNLNHDAMYWYRQDPGQGLRLIYYSQIVNDFQKGDIAEGYSVSREKKESFPLTVTSAQKNPTAFYLCASWPPLAGGGTGELFFGEGSRLTVL.

This chain joins TRBV9 and TRBJ2-7; D is unresolved. Trimming removed 0 bases from V and 0 bases from J, with 7 bases in between. CDR3 length: 14 residues. The germline V gene has CDR1 SGDLS and CDR2 YYNGEE. CDR3 protein: CASSVAGASYEQYF. The CDR3, as DNA: TGTGCCAGCAGCGTAGCCGGTGCCTCCTACGAGCAGTACTTC.

The rearrangement joins TRBV5-1 to TRBJ2-7; 13 bases align to TRBD2. Germline CDR1 and CDR2: SGHRS and YFSETQ. The CDR3 is 15 amino acids. V lost 3 bases, J lost 6 bases, and 6 bases stayed unmatched. The chain's CDR3 is CASSSTSGGAIEQYF. CDR3 DNA: TGCGCCAGCAGCTCAACTAGCGGGGGGGCCATCGAGCAGTACTTC.

As regards this clone: The junction shows a germline mismatch at one end, possibly a read error. The rearrangement links TRBV6-1 to TRBJ2-3; 8 bases map to TRBD1. This CDR3 contains 13 residues. Germline CDR1 MNHNS, CDR2 SASEGT. CDR3 residues: CASSDTRGPLPHF. The CDR3 DNA reads TGTGCCAGCAGTGATACCAGGGGGCCCCTACCGCATTTT.

V usage is TRBV19 and J usage is TRBJ2-7; 10 nucleotides match TRBD1. In germline, CDR1 is LNHDA, CDR2 SQIVND (reference sequence). V shed 11 bases, J shed 4 bases, and the junction held 14 bases outside the gene matches. There are 15 residues in the CDR3. CDR3 in amino acids: CAGTTATGGEYEQYF. The CDR3 DNA follows: TGTGCCGGCACCACCGCGACAGGGGGCGAGTACGAGCAGTACTTC. The variable domain in full, with the rest retrieved from reference TRBV19 and TRBJ2-7, is DGGITQSPKYLFRKEGQNVTLSCEQNLNHDAMYWYRQDPGQGLRLIYYSQIVNDFQKGDIAEGYSVSREKKESFPLTVTSAQKNPTAFYLCAGTTATGGEYEQYFGPGTRLTVT.

The table lists this clone with a count of one. The chain couples TRBV7-9 to TRBJ2-4; maybe TRBD2 (5 bases). CDR1 is SEHNR, CDR2 FQNEAQ, per germline (reference sequence). This CDR3 is 17 amino acids long. V lost 0 bases to trimming and J lost 8 bases, with 20 bases between them. The CDR3 nucleotides read TGTGCCAGCAGCTTAGCGTCGGCGGGCCGGATGAAGGACATTCAGTACTTC. This codes for CASSLASAGRMKDIQYF. The entire variable domain, with the rest obtained from reference TRBV7-9 and TRBJ2-4, is as follows: DTGVSQNPRHKITKRGQNVTFRCDPISEHNRLYWYRQTLGQGPEFLTYFQNEAQLEKSRLLSDRFSAERPKGSFSTLEIQRTEQGDSAMYLCASSLASAGRMKDIQYFGAGTRLSVL.

The chain recombines TRBV5-5 with TRBJ1-2, with 8 bases matching TRBD1. The junction had 7 bases not matched to a gene; V was cut back by 1 base and J by 8 bases. This CDR3 is built from 14 residues. Germline CDR1 is SGHKS and CDR2 is YYEKEE (reference sequence). CDR3: CASSLFQQGDGYTF. The DNA for the CDR3 is TGTGCCAGCAGCTTGTTCCAACAGGGGGACGGCTACACCTTC. Complete variable domain (other parts from reference TRBV5-5 and TRBJ1-2): DAGVTQSPTHLIKTRGQQVTLRCSPISGHKSVSWYQQVLGQGPQFIFQYYEKEERGRGNFPDRFSARQFPNYSSELNVNALLLGDSALYLCASSLFQQGDGYTFGSGTRLTVV.

The V gene is TRBV5-1, the J gene TRBJ1-2, with 10 positions matching TRBD1. The junction had 4 bases not matched to a gene; V was cut back by 3 bases and J by 5 bases. Germline CDR1 and CDR2: SGHRS and YFSETQ. CDR3 length equals 14 residues. The DNA for the CDR3 is TGCGCCAGCAGCTCTCGGGACAGGGGATATGGCTACACCTTC. It yields the protein CASSSRDRGYGYTF.

This sequence joins TRBV5-1 and TRBJ2-5; D unresolved. Germline V gives CDR1 SGHRS, CDR2 YFSETQ. The CDR3 contains 14 residues. V was pared by 2 bases and J by 0 bases, with 8 bases between. The CDR3 loop reads CASSFNAYQETQYF. The CDR3 region has the DNA TGCGCCAGCAGCTTTAACGCGTACCAAGAGACCCAGTACTTC.

The chain joins TRBV5-1 to TRBJ1-1; D gene ambiguous. This CDR3 has 14 residues. Trimming pared 7 bases from V and 1 base from J, leaving 14 bases between. Looked up from germline, CDR1 is SGHRS and CDR2 is YFSETQ. The CDR3 DNA sequence: TGCGCCAGCCTCCCTGCTACGGGGAACACTGAAGCTTTCTTT. It codes for CASLPATGNTEAFF.